What follows describes a single TCR beta chain. Original processing notes: Reference gene primer amplification gave nucleated cell count estimates. Libraries were prepared by immunoSEQ multiplex PCR; TCRdb keeps only in-frame clonotypes and omits some of them. V and J calls and clone size are as listed in that table; D and trimming were resolved from the DNA. The table lists 150,000 to 200,000 clones, around 75% of them singletons. The source of the sample is a study of blood T cell repertoires in COVID-19. Study information: Nucleic acid was either cDNA or gDNA, and it came from T cells, B-cell-depleted T cells, or PBMCs.

There are 12 residues in the CDR3. V shed 4 bases and J 4 bases; nucleotides not matched to a gene: 1. From germline, CDR1 is MDHEN and CDR2 SYDVKM. The chain has TRBV28 and TRBJ2-7; the match to TRBD1 covers 7 bases. The sequenced material came from peripheral blood. This TCR was recovered from a woman older than 75 with acute or convalescent COVID-19. CDR3 sequence (DNA): TGTGCCAGCAGTTACAGGGGATACGAGCAGTACTTC. Protein product: CASSYRGYEQYF.